This T cell receptor (beta chain) originates from a study of blood T cell repertoires in COVID-19. The overall study: Spain, Italy and the United States supplied samples that represented acute and convalescent COVID-19.

The authors' processing: Amplified reference gene primers provided the basis for estimating nucleated cell counts. Produced via immunoSEQ multiplex PCR; TCRdb's table is partial and in-frame only. Clone size and V and J calls were adopted from that table, with D and trimming inferred from the DNA. The data contain more than 300,000 clones, over 80% of them singletons. Per germline, CDR1 ENHRY and CDR2 SYGVKD. The CDR3 sequence is 15 residues long. J gave up 0 bases and V 6 bases, and 4 bases lay outside the gene matches. The study drew participants aged roughly 18 to 89 years from 24 US areas. Membership in each cohort depended on participant-reported clinical history.

V gene TRBV10-3 combines with J gene TRBJ2-7; the match to TRBD1 covers 11 bases. This clonotype was obtained from a woman aged 45 to 65 who had recovered from COVID-19. Sequencing used PBMCs or T cells enriched from blood (not recorded which). The CDR3 spells CAIRGTGGDSYEQYF. The CDR3 DNA reads as TGTGCCATCAGGGGGACAGGGGGTGACTCCTACGAGCAGTACTTC.